This T cell receptor (beta chain) was captured by sequencing in a study of shared clonotypes between healthy human individuals. Across the study: Three plates were used per donor for CD4 naive, three for CD4 memory, two for CD8 naive and one for CD8 memory. The study's findings and limits: Researchers found naive subsets generally carried larger estimated richness than memory subsets. Sample collection involved blood only; tissue repertoires are likely different.

Trimming cost V 3 bases and J 3 bases, with 17 bases left between them. The CDR3 runs 16 residues. From germline, CDR1 is MNHNY and CDR2 SVGAGI (reference sequence). Clones were sequenced by immunoSEQ multiplex PCR, and TCRdb holds only the in-frame ones, with some missing. The table includes millions of clones, roughly 94% detected once. About this clone: The antigen remains unidentified.

The source is a man younger than 35 in good health. The chain joins TRBV6-6 to TRBJ2-5, with D possibly being TRBD2 (6 bases). What was sequenced was naive CD4+ T cells sorted from blood. The subset here: CD45RA+ positively selected. CDR3 amino acids: CASSYTLRGVEETQYF. CDR3 nucleotide sequence: TGTGCCAGCAGTTATACCCTCCGCGGGGTAGAAGAGACCCAGTACTTC.